Listed here are 8 T cell receptor beta chains from one sample, sequenced in a study of neurological immune-mediated disorders. Each CDR3 protein gets one entry after TCRdb re-called the 5' RACE reads with MiXCR. The data contain some 60,000 distinct CDR3 sequences, 3.5% to 4.5% of them singletons. The sequencing input was PBMCs. These receptors were obtained from a woman aged 45-60 years with multiple sclerosis.

This clonotype was counted ten times or more. The chain recombines TRBV20-1 with TRBJ1-4, with D unresolved. The CDR3 length is 15 residues. CDR1 DFQATT and CDR2 SNEGSKA come from the germline V gene (reference sequence). Trimming took off 3 bases at V and 7 bases at J, with 18 bases between the two ends. The CDR3 nucleotides are TGCAGTGCTAGTGCACTGAATAGCCCAGGTGAAAAACTGTTTTTT. Its protein product is CSASALNSPGEKLFF.

This clonotype has at least ten counts. The genes are TRBV20-1 and TRBJ2-2, with 12 bases matching TRBD2. In germline, CDR1 is DFQATT, CDR2 SNEGSKA (reference sequence). Unmatched junction bases numbered 12, after V lost 6 bases and J lost 4 bases. This CDR3 comprises 17 residues. The CDR3 coding sequence is TGCAGTGCCCCCCTCGGACTAGCGGGAATGGGCACCGGGGAGCTGTTTTTT. Protein: CSAPLGLAGMGTGELFF.

V and J are TRBV20-1 and TRBJ1-5, with D uncertain. The CDR3 sequence is 13 residues long. Deletions cut 1 base from V and 5 bases from J, with 9 bases between. The V gene's germline CDR1 is DFQATT and CDR2 SNEGSKA (reference sequence). The CDR3 sequence: CSARASGDQPQHF. CDR3 in DNA: TGCAGTGCTAGAGCTTCTGGTGATCAGCCCCAGCATTTT.

The table lists this clonotype with a few counts. One end of the junction is discordant with germline, which a read error may explain. CDR3 region: CASSFLTAYGNSPLNF. The CDR3 DNA is TGTGCCAGCAGCTTTTTGACAGCCTATGGGAATTCACCCCTCAACTTT. The genes are TRBV7-9 and TRBJ1-6; a weak D match, TRBD1 (5 bases). CDR3 length: 16 amino acids. Germline-derived CDR1 and CDR2 are SEHNR and FQNEAQ (reference sequence).

The chain couples TRBV29-1 to TRBJ2-2, with D perhaps being TRBD1 or TRBD2 (6 bases each). This CDR3 is built from 13 residues. The V gene lost 7 bases and the J gene lost 4 bases, with 13 bases spanning the gap. Germline CDR1 reads SQVTM; CDR2 reads ANQGSEA. CDR3 sequence: CSAYREVTGELFF. The CDR3 coding sequence is TGCAGCGCGTACAGGGAGGTCACCGGGGAGCTGTTTTTT.

This clonotype was recorded at least ten times. The chain recombines TRBV6-2 or TRBV6-3 with TRBJ2-2; the D gene is possibly TRBD1 (5 bases). The CDR3 sequence is 14 residues long. Deletions cut 3 bases from V and 3 bases from J, with 8 bases between. CDR1 MNHEY and CDR2 SVGEGT come from the germline V gene. CDR3 residues: CASSYFRDTGELFF. CDR3 in DNA: TGTGCCAGCAGTTATTTCAGGGACACCGGGGAGCTGTTTTTT.

Only a few counts were recorded for this clonotype. The chain has TRBV20-1 and TRBJ2-1, with TRBD2 identical over 9 bases. CDR3 length: 12 residues. The germline V gene has CDR1 DFQATT and CDR2 SNEGSKA (reference sequence). V was clipped by 7 bases and J by 6 bases; unmatched bases: 4. The CDR3 loop is CSGGGRANEQFF. The CDR3 DNA reads TGCAGTGGGGGCGGGAGGGCCAATGAGCAGTTCTTC.

This clonotype showed up many times. J is TRBJ1-1 and V is TRBV5-6; D unclear. Germline-derived CDR1 and CDR2 are SGHDT and YYEEEE. CDR3 length: 15 residues. V lost 4 bases and J lost 0, with 13 bases in between. In nucleotides, the CDR3 is TGTGCCAGCAGCCTCCTTGGGCTTATGAACACTGAAGCTTTCTTT. As protein: CASSLLGLMNTEAFF.